This TCR beta chain was retrieved from a study of T cell responses to AZD1222 COVID-19 vaccine. Whole-study findings and limits: Donors were largely white British and mainly female; clonal diversity was possibly underestimated. Vaccination with two AZD1222 doses was followed by a rise in Spike-specific TCR breadth and depth. Seropositive AZD1222 recipients at baseline numbered only five or six.

Assay used: immunoSEQ multiplex PCR; TCRdb lists only in-frame clones, some missing. The sample lists roughly 130,000 clones, 94% seen once, with roughly 7.2% in the top ten. A word on this clone: Its cognate antigen is unknown.

The V segment lost 2 bases and the J segment 7 bases; nucleotides outside the gene matches: 5. Germline values: CDR1 MDHEN, CDR2 SYDVKM. CDR3 length equals 14 residues. The sample was peripheral blood, taken on day 0 of AZD1222 vaccination. This receptor was taken from an adult in good health. V gene TRBV28 combines with J gene TRBJ1-5, with TRBD1 matching 7 bases. The CDR3 bases are TGTGCCAGCAGTTTAACAGGGGCCTCCCAGCCCCAGCATTTT. This translates into CASSLTGASQPQHF.